These 20 T cell receptor beta chains were sequenced from one sample in a study of post-analysis software for immune sequencing data. Study outcomes and limitations: Controls had lower frequencies than patients of about 5 TRBV segments, which included TRBV5-6, TRBV5-1 and TRBV20-1.

Tagging with unique molecular identifiers was a feature of the TCR beta cDNA libraries. MiXCR, run by TCRdb on the PCR reads, gives a single entry per CDR3 protein. This sample has fewer than 850,000 distinct CDR3 sequences; roughly 27% occur once, and the top ten carry about 0.5%. The antigens for these receptors are not known. The sequencing sample was made of blood. All receptors derive from a girl aged 10 to 17 with multiple sclerosis.

This chain joins TRBV10-1 and TRBJ1-5, with D unclear. V lost 7 bases and J 6 bases, leaving 13 bases between the germline ends. Germline CDR1 is WNHNN and CDR2 is SYGVQD (reference sequence). There are 13 residues in the CDR3. CDR3 sequence reads: CASTGLEGQPQHF. CDR3 DNA: TGCGCCAGCACCGGACTGGAGGGTCAGCCCCAGCATTTT.

In the case of this clonotype: As the CDR3 is not closed by the conserved phenylalanine or tryptophan, this likely results from a read error. The DNA is omitted, as the CDR3 cannot be located on it reliably, and the CDR3 follows TCRdb's listing. This rearrangement joins TRBV3-1 to TRBJ2-5; no check of the table's D call, TRBD1, against the DNA was made. Germline V gives CDR1 LGHDT, CDR2 YNNKEL (reference sequence). The CDR3 has 14 amino acids, counting both end residues. The CDR3 sequence is CASSPDRGQEAQCC.

This clonotype occurred a few times. V is TRBV20-1 and J is TRBJ2-1; D ambiguous. The CDR3 loop spans 15 amino acids. Between the trimmed V and J ends, which lost 0 bases and 2 bases, there was a span of 11 bases. The germline gives CDR1 DFQATT, CDR2 SNEGSKA (reference sequence). The CDR3 DNA sequence: TGCAGTGCTAGAGATACGCGCCCGACCTACAATGAGCAGTTCTTC. Translating gives CSARDTRPTYNEQFF.

This clonotype came up a few times. This chain uses TRBV12-3 or TRBV12-4 with TRBJ1-2, with D hard to call. This CDR3 is built from 14 residues. Trimming removed 1 base from V and 7 bases from J, with 13 bases in between. The CDR3 here is CASSLVAEGGGYTF. The CDR3 coding sequence is TGTGCCAGCAGTTTAGTCGCGGAGGGTGGTGGCTACACCTTC.

The J gene is TRBJ2-1, the V gene TRBV11-3; 9 bases match TRBD2. With 4 bases clipped from V and 5 bases from J, the junction kept 6 bases outside the gene matches. The V gene's germline CDR1 is SGHNT and CDR2 YENEEA. This CDR3 is built from 15 residues. CDR3 region: CASSSLAGLNNEQFF. The CDR3 region has the DNA TGTGCCAGCAGCTCCCTAGCGGGATTGAACAATGAGCAGTTCTTC.

This clonotype appeared a few times. The chain couples TRBV5-1 to TRBJ2-1; TRBD1 agrees at 11 bases. Germline V CDR1 and CDR2: SGHRS, YFSETQ. The CDR3 runs to 14 residues. V trimming: 4 bases; J trimming: 7 bases; junction bases outside the gene matches: 4. CDR3 DNA: TGCGCCAGCAGCGGTGGGACAGGGGGAAATGAGCAGTTCTTC. Translating gives CASSGGTGGNEQFF.

Ten or more counts support this clonotype. The chain carries TRBV9 and TRBJ2-7; a weak D match, TRBD2 (8 bases). Germline lookup yields CDR1 SGDLS and CDR2 YYNGEE. V was shortened by 4 bases and J by 2 bases, with 19 bases between the two germline ends. The CDR3 sequence is 16 residues long. CDR3 loop: CASSKRDSGGTYEQYF. For the CDR3, the DNA is TGTGCCAGCAGCAAAAGGGACAGCGGGGGAACCTACGAGCAGTACTTC.

The CDR3 DNA sequence: TGTGCCATCAGCGGTCAGGGGTCTTCCAACTATGGCTACACCTTC. Translation gives CAISGQGSSNYGYTF. This rearrangement joins TRBV10-3 to TRBJ1-2, with D tentatively TRBD1 (6 bases). Germline V gene data show CDR1 as ENHRY and CDR2 as SYGVKD. This CDR3 contains 15 residues. Trimming cost V 6 bases and J 2 bases, with 16 bases left between them.

This clonotype was seen only a few times. The chain is built from TRBV12-5 and TRBJ2-3; TRBD1 matches at 9 bases. Germline lookup yields CDR1 LGHNT and CDR2 FRNRAP. With V trimmed by 0 bases and J by 2 bases, 6 bases remained unmatched. The CDR3 contains 17 residues. CDR3 amino acids: CASGLVLGTGTTDTQYF. The CDR3 DNA is TGTGCTAGTGGTTTGGTACTGGGGACAGGGACCACAGATACGCAGTATTTT.

The chain uses TRBV7-9 and TRBJ2-7, with 7 bases fitting TRBD1. The CDR3 consists of 16 residues. In germline, CDR1 is SEHNR, CDR2 FQNEAQ (reference sequence). The V gene end was trimmed by 0 bases and the J gene end by 3 bases; junction bases not matched to a gene: 8. DNA of the CDR3: TGTGCCAGCAGCTTAGCGACCGACAGGGCTTACTACGAGCAGTACTTC. It translates to CASSLATDRAYYEQYF.

A remark on this clonotype: A junction end diverges from the germline sequence, so it may reflect a read error. This chain connects TRBV29-1 to TRBJ1-2; D is ambiguous. The germline V gene has CDR1 SQVTM and CDR2 ANQGSEA. CDR3 length: 11 residues. CDR3 amino acids: CNVVSVVGYTF. DNA for the CDR3: TGCAACGTTGTTTCTGTAGTTGGCTACACCTTC.

The chain couples TRBV5-4 to TRBJ2-2; D is unresolved. The CDR3 spans 14 residues. Trimming removed 4 bases from V and 7 bases from J, with 14 bases in between. Germline CDR1 and CDR2: SGHNT and YYREEE (reference sequence). The CDR3 spells CASSPGRVGGELFF. The CDR3 region has the DNA TGTGCCAGCAGCCCTGGTCGCGTCGGCGGGGAGCTGTTTTTT.

This clonotype was recorded a few times. This chain links TRBV7-2 with TRBJ2-3; 11 positions agree with TRBD2. This CDR3 contains 20 residues. CDR1 is SGHTA, CDR2 FQGNSA, per germline. V dropped 2 bases and J dropped 1; count of bases not matched to a gene: 14. In DNA, the CDR3 is TGTGCCAGCAGCTTATCATATAGCGGGGGGGCAGGGGCGGGCACAGATACGCAGTATTTT. Translating it yields CASSLSYSGGAGAGTDTQYF. Using reference TRBV7-2 and TRBJ2-3 for the parts outside the CDR3, the full variable domain is GAGVSQSPSNKVTEKGKDVELRCDPISGHTALYWYRQSLGQGLEFLIYFQGNSAPDKSGLPSDRFSAERTGGSVSTLTIQRTQQEDSAVYLCASSLSYSGGAGAGTDTQYFGPGTRLTVL.

This clonotype was counted only a few times. This chain joins TRBV10-3 and TRBJ2-1; possibly TRBD1 or TRBD2 for D (5 bases each). Germline V gene data show CDR1 as ENHRY and CDR2 as SYGVKD. V was clipped by 8 bases and J by 0 bases, with 14 bases between them. The CDR3 contains 15 residues. This chain's CDR3 is CAIRRAGSSYNEQFF. CDR3 in DNA: TGTGCCATCCGGCGTGCAGGGAGCTCCTACAATGAGCAGTTCTTC.

V usage is TRBV12-3 or TRBV12-4 and J usage is TRBJ1-4; D perhaps matches TRBD1 (5 bases). V was trimmed by 1 base and J by 2 bases, leaving 14 bases between them. CDR3 size: 17 residues. The DNA for the CDR3 is TGTGCCAGCAGTTTAGGCCAGGGTCGGGCGACTAATGAAAAACTGTTTTTT. This codes for CASSLGQGRATNEKLFF.

V usage is TRBV28 and J usage is TRBJ1-2; the D gene is possibly TRBD1 (6 bases). Trimming pared 5 bases from V and 8 bases from J, leaving 18 bases between. Germline loops: CDR1 MDHEN, CDR2 SYDVKM. The CDR3 runs to 14 residues. The CDR3 loop is CASSPAGQVWGYTF. The CDR3 nucleotides are TGTGCCAGCAGTCCCGCGGGACAAGTCTGGGGCTACACCTTC.

The rearrangement links TRBV5-1 to TRBJ2-5, with a weak D call TRBD2 (5 bases). The CDR3 length is 16 residues. The V gene's germline CDR1 is SGHRS and CDR2 YFSETQ. V lost 4 bases to trimming and J lost 1 base, with 17 bases between them. The CDR3: CASSPRTDPLQETQYF. DNA of the CDR3: TGCGCCAGCAGCCCACGGACTGACCCCCTCCAAGAGACCCAGTACTTC. Full variable domain (remainder filled in from reference TRBV5-1 and TRBJ2-5): KAGVTQTPRYLIKTRGQQVTLSCSPISGHRSVSWYQQTPGQGLQFLFEYFSETQRNKGNFPGRFSGRQFSNSRSEMNVSTLELGDSALYLCASSPRTDPLQETQYFGPGTRLLVL.

This chain uses TRBV4-1 with TRBJ1-2; no reliable D call. The CDR3 extends over 12 amino acids. Trimming shortened V by 3 bases and J by 0 bases, and 2 bases separated the two germline ends. Germline V gene sequence: CDR1 MGHRA, CDR2 YSYEKL. The DNA for the CDR3 is TGCGCCAGCAGCCAGACTAACTATGGCTACACCTTC. Translating gives CASSQTNYGYTF.

The table lists this clonotype with a few counts. The V call is TRBV29-1, the J call TRBJ2-1; 7 nucleotides align to TRBD2. The germline V gene encodes CDR1 SQVTM and CDR2 ANQGSEA. The CDR3 has 13 amino acids. The V and J ends lost 4 bases and 3 bases, in that order; junction bases with no gene match: 3. CDR3 DNA: TGCAGCGTTGCCGGGGGGTTCTACAATGAGCAGTTCTTC. Translating it yields CSVAGGFYNEQFF.

The chain carries TRBV12-3 or TRBV12-4 and TRBJ2-1; D remains ambiguous. V lost 2 bases and J 9 bases, leaving 17 bases between the germline ends. The CDR3 totals 15 residues. The CDR3 DNA reads as TGTGCCAGCAGTTTACCGGCCGCGGCGGACGCTGAGCAGTTCTTC. Translated, it gives CASSLPAAADAEQFF.